Listed below are T cell receptor beta chains from one sample, sequenced in a study of cytotoxic CD8 clonotypes in ibrutinib-treated CLL. Produced via immunoSEQ multiplex PCR; TCRdb's table is partial and in-frame only. This sample has around 150,000 clones, with roughly 84% found just once. This specimen consisted of PBMCs, obtained at disease progression, from a patient treated with ibrutinib. Source of these receptors: a human donor with chronic lymphocytic leukemia. CDR3s leave out the opening cysteine and the closing phenylalanine or tryptophan. Fields, in order: CDR3 protein, J gene, V gene, D gene. A D gene is named only where the DNA matches it firmly.

cdr3_aa: ASSNQGRVGGYT; j_call: TRBJ1-2; v_call: TRBV19; d_call: .
cdr3_aa: AWSVQGAHSYNEQF; j_call: TRBJ2-1; v_call: TRBV30; d_call: .
cdr3_aa: ASSQDERHGYGYT; j_call: TRBJ1-2; v_call: TRBV4-1; d_call: .
cdr3_aa: ASSTTGGTIRYNEQF; j_call: TRBJ2-1; v_call: TRBV27; d_call: TRBD1
cdr3_aa: ASSIGGTTYEQY; j_call: TRBJ2-7; v_call: TRBV19; d_call: .
cdr3_aa: ASSELAGVGLDNNEQF; j_call: TRBJ2-1; v_call: TRBV2; d_call: TRBD2
cdr3_aa: ASSLLTGGYGYT; j_call: TRBJ1-2; v_call: TRBV28; d_call: TRBD1
cdr3_aa: ASSSLGFSGNTIY; j_call: TRBJ1-3; v_call: TRBV11-3; d_call: .
cdr3_aa: ASSARDRGHIGELF; j_call: TRBJ2-2; v_call: TRBV21-1; d_call: .
cdr3_aa: ASSQVSGSVTEAF; j_call: TRBJ1-1; v_call: TRBV14; d_call: .
cdr3_aa: ASKLASRNQPQH; j_call: TRBJ1-5; v_call: TRBV19; d_call: .
cdr3_aa: ASSLTGGDAKLF; j_call: TRBJ1-4; v_call: TRBV9; d_call: TRBD1
cdr3_aa: ASSLNRGLLSYGYT; j_call: TRBJ1-2; v_call: TRBV5-1; d_call: TRBD1
cdr3_aa: ASSPGLAGVNEQF; j_call: TRBJ2-1; v_call: TRBV11-3; d_call: TRBD2
cdr3_aa: ASSRGRETYNEQY; j_call: TRBJ2-7; v_call: TRBV11-1; d_call: .
cdr3_aa: ASSLSSGDYGYT; j_call: TRBJ1-2; v_call: TRBV27; d_call: .
cdr3_aa: ASSANRGQETQY; j_call: TRBJ2-5; v_call: TRBV9; d_call: TRBD1
cdr3_aa: ASSLYGGVYEQY; j_call: TRBJ2-7; v_call: TRBV6-1; d_call: .
cdr3_aa: ASSVAGAASTDTQY; j_call: TRBJ2-3; v_call: TRBV9; d_call: .
cdr3_aa: ASRVTRYQETQY; j_call: TRBJ2-5; v_call: TRBV2; d_call: .
cdr3_aa: ASSFESNQPQH; j_call: TRBJ1-5; v_call: TRBV5-6; d_call: .
cdr3_aa: ASSLGQYNEQF; j_call: TRBJ2-1; v_call: TRBV5-1; d_call: .
cdr3_aa: ASSRTGTGGPKSYEQY; j_call: TRBJ2-7; v_call: TRBV9; d_call: TRBD1
cdr3_aa: ASSESGNPYEQY; j_call: TRBJ2-7; v_call: TRBV9; d_call: TRBD2
cdr3_aa: ASLSGELF; j_call: TRBJ2-2; v_call: TRBV6-1; d_call: .
cdr3_aa: ASSSSGSPYEQY; j_call: TRBJ2-7; v_call: TRBV27; d_call: TRBD2
cdr3_aa: ASSLEPGVTGELF; j_call: TRBJ2-2; v_call: TRBV7-7; d_call: .
cdr3_aa: AISESTAGAENGLF; j_call: TRBJ1-4; v_call: TRBV10-3; d_call: .
cdr3_aa: ASSSSGSMDTQY; j_call: TRBJ2-3; v_call: TRBV5-4; d_call: TRBD2
cdr3_aa: ASSFSGGPYEQY; j_call: TRBJ2-7; v_call: TRBV7-9; d_call: TRBD2
cdr3_aa: AWSPRVPIGDTQY; j_call: TRBJ2-3; v_call: TRBV30; d_call: .
cdr3_aa: ASSVGGNEQY; j_call: TRBJ2-7; v_call: TRBV9; d_call: .
cdr3_aa: ASSQVAGKAYEQY; j_call: TRBJ2-7; v_call: TRBV14; d_call: .
cdr3_aa: ASEQGARAF; j_call: TRBJ1-1; v_call: TRBV19; d_call: TRBD1
cdr3_aa: ASSTGTYNEQF; j_call: TRBJ2-1; v_call: TRBV11-3; d_call: .
cdr3_aa: ASVRRPTMGTEAF; j_call: TRBJ1-1; v_call: TRBV7-2; d_call: .
cdr3_aa: ASGSSLDRNMNTEAF; j_call: TRBJ1-1; v_call: TRBV12-5; d_call: .
cdr3_aa: ASSEAVGTYEQY; j_call: TRBJ2-7; v_call: TRBV10-2; d_call: .
cdr3_aa: ASSFRDRVSYEQY; j_call: TRBJ2-7; v_call: TRBV5-6; d_call: TRBD1
cdr3_aa: ASSRDLTTNEKLF; j_call: TRBJ1-4; v_call: TRBV5-1; d_call: .
cdr3_aa: AIMGQGYEQY; j_call: TRBJ2-7; v_call: TRBV10-3; d_call: .
cdr3_aa: ASSSGRPRGYGYT; j_call: TRBJ1-2; v_call: TRBV28; d_call: .
cdr3_aa: ASSRRAGTDTQY; j_call: TRBJ2-3; v_call: TRBV7-3; d_call: .
cdr3_aa: AWSGAVGAAYNEQF; j_call: TRBJ2-1; v_call: TRBV30; d_call: .
cdr3_aa: ASSLTSGRVGNTGELF; j_call: TRBJ2-2; v_call: TRBV5-4; d_call: TRBD2